Shown below are 2 T cell receptor beta chains from a single sample sequenced in a study of blood T cell repertoires in COVID-19. Clones were read by immunoSEQ multiplex PCR, and TCRdb kept only the in-frame ones, dropping some. Here the sample spans 310,000 or so clones, around 87% being singletons. The sample consisted of peripheral blood. The receptors shown here come from a man between 45 and 60 years old with active or convalescent COVID-19.

The chain has TRBV7-9 and TRBJ1-1, with 10 positions matching TRBD1. V lost 6 bases, J lost 5 bases, and 6 bases stayed unmatched. CDR1 is SEHNR and CDR2 is FQNEAQ in the germline V gene (reference sequence). This CDR3 is 14 amino acids long. Here the CDR3 DNA reads TGTGCCAGCAGTTCCCGGACAGGGGGGACTGAAGCTTTCTTT. This gives the protein CASSSRTGGTEAFF.

The gene calls are TRBV6-5 and TRBJ2-7, with a possible D match to TRBD1 (6 bases). CDR1 is MNHEY, CDR2 SVGAGI, per germline. The CDR3 spans 13 residues. The V end lost 2 bases, the J end lost 5 bases, and 10 bases lay between the germline ends. The CDR3 nucleotides are TGTGCCAGCAGTTACGCAGGGGAAGACGAGCAGTACTTC. As protein: CASSYAGEDEQYF.